This T cell receptor (beta chain) comes out of a study of T cell responses to AZD1222 COVID-19 vaccine. Produced via immunoSEQ multiplex PCR; TCRdb's table is partial and in-frame only. The sample lists 50,000 to 65,000 clones, 87% occurring once. A remark on this clone: The antigen is unknown.

This CDR3 comprises 22 residues. With V trimmed by 2 bases and J by 0 bases, 15 bases remained unmatched. The germline V gene has CDR1 SGHVS and CDR2 FQNEAQ. Study conclusions and caveats: Recipients of two AZD1222 doses showed rising Spike-specific TCR breadth and depth. The peak T cell response came first, and repertoires were sampled only after it. Close to half of spike-specific TCRs reportedly recognize unmutated variant regions. Clonal diversity may have been underestimated, and the donors were mostly white British, with more females than males.

The source was peripheral blood, collected 28 days after the second AZD1222 dose. The rearrangement uses TRBV7-8 and TRBJ2-1, with TRBD2 matching over 14 bases. The clonotype comes from an adult who received the AZD1222 COVID-19 vaccine. CDR3 sequence reads: CASSLKSPTSGRAAGSYNEQFF. The CDR3 bases are TGTGCCAGCAGCTTAAAGTCTCCGACTAGCGGGAGGGCCGCCGGCTCCTACAATGAGCAGTTCTTC.